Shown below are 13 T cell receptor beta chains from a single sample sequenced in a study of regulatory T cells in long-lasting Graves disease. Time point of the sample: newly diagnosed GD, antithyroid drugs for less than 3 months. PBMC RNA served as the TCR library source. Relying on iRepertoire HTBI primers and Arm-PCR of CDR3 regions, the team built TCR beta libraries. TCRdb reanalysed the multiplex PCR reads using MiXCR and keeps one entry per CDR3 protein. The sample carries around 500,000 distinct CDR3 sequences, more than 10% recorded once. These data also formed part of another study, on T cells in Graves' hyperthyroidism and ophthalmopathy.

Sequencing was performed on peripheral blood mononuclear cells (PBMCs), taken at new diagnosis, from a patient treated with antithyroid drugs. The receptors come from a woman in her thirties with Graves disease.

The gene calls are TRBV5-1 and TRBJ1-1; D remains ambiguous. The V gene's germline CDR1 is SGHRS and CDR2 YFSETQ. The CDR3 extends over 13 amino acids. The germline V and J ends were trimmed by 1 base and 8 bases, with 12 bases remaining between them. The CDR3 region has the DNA TGCGCCAGCAGCTTGAATGGTCAGACCGAAGCTTTCTTT. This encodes CASSLNGQTEAFF.

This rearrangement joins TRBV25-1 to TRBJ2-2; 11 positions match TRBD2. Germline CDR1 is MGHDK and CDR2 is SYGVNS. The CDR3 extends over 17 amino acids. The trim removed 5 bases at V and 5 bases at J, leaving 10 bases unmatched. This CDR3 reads CASSHYSGRGPTGELFF. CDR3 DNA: TGTGCCAGCAGTCATTATAGCGGGAGGGGGCCTACCGGGGAGCTGTTTTTT.

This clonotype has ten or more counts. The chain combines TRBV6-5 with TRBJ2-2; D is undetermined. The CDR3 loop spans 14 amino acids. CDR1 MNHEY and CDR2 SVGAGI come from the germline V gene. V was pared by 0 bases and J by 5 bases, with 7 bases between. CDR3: CASSYSVRTGELFF. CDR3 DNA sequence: TGTGCCAGCAGTTACTCCGTTCGGACCGGGGAGCTGTTTTTT.

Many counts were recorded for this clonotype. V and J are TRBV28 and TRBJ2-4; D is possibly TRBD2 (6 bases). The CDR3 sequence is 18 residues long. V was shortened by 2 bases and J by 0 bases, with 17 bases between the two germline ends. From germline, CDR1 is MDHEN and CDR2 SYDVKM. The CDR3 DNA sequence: TGTGCCAGCAGTTTAAGCTTGGTGGAGGGACTAGCCAAAAACATTCAGTACTTC. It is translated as CASSLSLVEGLAKNIQYF.

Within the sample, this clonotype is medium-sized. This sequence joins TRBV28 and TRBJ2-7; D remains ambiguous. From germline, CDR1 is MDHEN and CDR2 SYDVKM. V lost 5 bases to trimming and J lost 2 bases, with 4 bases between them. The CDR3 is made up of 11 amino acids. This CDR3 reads CASSHTYEQYF. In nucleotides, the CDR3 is TGTGCCAGCAGTCATACCTACGAGCAGTACTTC.

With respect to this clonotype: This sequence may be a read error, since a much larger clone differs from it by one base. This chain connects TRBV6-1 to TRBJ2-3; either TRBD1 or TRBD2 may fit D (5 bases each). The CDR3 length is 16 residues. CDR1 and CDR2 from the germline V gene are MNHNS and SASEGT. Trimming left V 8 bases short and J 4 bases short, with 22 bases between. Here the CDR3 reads CASGTQNKERADTQYF. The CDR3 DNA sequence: TGTGCCAGCGGGACCCAAAACAAGGAACGGGCAGATACGCAGTATTTT.

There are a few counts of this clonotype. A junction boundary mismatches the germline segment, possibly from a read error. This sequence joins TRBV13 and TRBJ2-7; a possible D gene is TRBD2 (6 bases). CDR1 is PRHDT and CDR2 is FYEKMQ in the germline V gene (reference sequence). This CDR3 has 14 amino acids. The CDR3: CAGSPRGSGCEQYF. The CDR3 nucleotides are TGTGCCGGCAGCCCCCGGGGGAGCGGGTGCGAGCAGTACTTC.

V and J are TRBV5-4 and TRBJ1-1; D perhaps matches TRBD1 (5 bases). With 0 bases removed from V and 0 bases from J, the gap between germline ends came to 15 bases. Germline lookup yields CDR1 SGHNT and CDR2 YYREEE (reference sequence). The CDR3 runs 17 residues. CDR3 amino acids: CASSLEGMGPMNTEAFF. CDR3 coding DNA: TGTGCCAGCAGCTTGGAGGGTATGGGGCCGATGAACACTGAAGCTTTCTTT.

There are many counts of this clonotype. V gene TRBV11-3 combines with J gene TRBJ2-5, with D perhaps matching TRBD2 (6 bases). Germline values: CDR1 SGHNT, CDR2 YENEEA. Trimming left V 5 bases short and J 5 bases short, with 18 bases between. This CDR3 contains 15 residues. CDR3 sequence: CASSETRTKGETQYF. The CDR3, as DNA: TGTGCCAGCAGCGAGACCCGGACTAAGGGCGAGACCCAGTACTTC.

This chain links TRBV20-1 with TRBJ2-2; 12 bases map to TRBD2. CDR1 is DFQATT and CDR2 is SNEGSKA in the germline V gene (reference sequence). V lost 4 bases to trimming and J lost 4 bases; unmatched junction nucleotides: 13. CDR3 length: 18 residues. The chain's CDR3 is CSAKPGLAGGDGTGELFF. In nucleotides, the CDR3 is TGCAGTGCTAAGCCGGGACTAGCGGGTGGGGATGGCACCGGGGAGCTGTTTTTT.

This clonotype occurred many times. DNA for the CDR3: TGTGCCAGCAGTTTACCCCCTTGGGACAGGGACTACGAGCAGTACTTC. Its protein is CASSLPPWDRDYEQYF. The chain has TRBV28 and TRBJ2-7, with TRBD1 identical over 9 bases. Germline V gives CDR1 MDHEN, CDR2 SYDVKM. The CDR3 has 16 residues. The ends lost 2 bases at V and 3 bases at J; junction bases unmatched: 8. The full variable domain, its missing parts supplied by reference TRBV28 and TRBJ2-7, is DVKVTQSSRYLVKRTGEKVFLECVQDMDHENMFWYRQDPGLGLRLIYFSYDVKMKEKGDIPEGYSVSREKKERFSLILESASTNQTSMYLCASSLPPWDRDYEQYFGPGTRLTVT.

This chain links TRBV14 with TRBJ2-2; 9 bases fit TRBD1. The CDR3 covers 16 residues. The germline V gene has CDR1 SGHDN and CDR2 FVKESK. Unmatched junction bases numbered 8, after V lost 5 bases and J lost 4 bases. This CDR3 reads CASSNWGTGSTGELFF. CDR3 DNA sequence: TGTGCCAGCAGCAATTGGGGGACAGGGAGCACCGGGGAGCTGTTTTTT.

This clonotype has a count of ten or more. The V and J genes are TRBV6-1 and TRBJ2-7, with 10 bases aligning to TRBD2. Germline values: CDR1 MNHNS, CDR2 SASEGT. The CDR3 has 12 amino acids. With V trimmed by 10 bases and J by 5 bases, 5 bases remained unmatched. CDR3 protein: CATSGRGDEQYF. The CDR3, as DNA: TGTGCCACTAGCGGGAGAGGGGACGAGCAGTACTTC.